This TCR beta chain was retrieved from a study of Ad26.COV2.S vaccination and SARS-CoV-2 variants (dated by TCRdb to the early 2020s). In the study overall: Vaccine-arm donors were drawn from COV1001, a multicentre, randomized, double-blind, placebo-controlled phase I-IIa trial of Ad26.COV2.S in healthy adults. Dosing of Ad26.COV2.S was intramuscular, at either 5x10^10 or 1x10^11 viral particles, delivered as one shot or as two shots spaced 56 days apart. TCRbeta repertoire sequencing was used to assess the specificity and breadth of SARS-CoV-2-reactive T cell receptors after Ad26.COV2.S vaccination. The TCR-sequenced set comprised around 30 samples: some 19 Ad26.COV2.S vaccine recipients, 5 placebo recipients and 8 SARS-CoV-2 convalescent individuals. Trial participants were randomized into five groups of five: low-dose or high-dose Ad26.COV2.S given once or twice, or placebo on both occasions. Investigators did not know the trial group allocation while performing experiments and assessing outcomes. Results the study describes overall, beyond this receptor: The study was not powered for comparison of responses between vaccine doses or regimens. Spike-specific TCR breadth was higher in Ad26.COV2.S recipients than in placebo recipients (P = 0.0014). Non-spike TCR breadth was comparable between vaccine and placebo recipients, consistent with the vaccine containing only spike. After vaccination, substantial breadth of spike-specific CD8+ and CD4+ T cell responses was reported. The authors noted that the TCR breadth and depth analyses may have underestimated total T cell responses.

The CDR3, from cysteine to phenylalanine, totals 14 residues. Just the 42-base CDR3 DNA is kept, in frame starting at base 1. CDR1 and CDR2 are drawn from the germline V gene (reference sequence): SGHAT, FQDESV. Trimming at the junction amounts to 4 bases on V and 2 bases on J, and the germline ends lie 12 bases apart. The immunoSEQ Assay was the method used to sequence TCRbeta CDR3 regions. After extraction, genomic DNA underwent amplification by bias-controlled multiplex PCR, followed by high-throughput sequencing. The original methods were these. Collapsing and filtering of sequences were performed to quantify the absolute abundance of each unique TCRbeta CDR3 region. T cell fraction was estimated by normalizing TCRbeta template counts to usable DNA, with usable DNA measured through amplification of reference genes found in all nucleated cells. Repertoire TCRs were annotated as SARS-CoV-2-specific when V gene, CDR3 amino acid sequence and J gene were exactly matched to a known reactive TCR set. MIRA supplied the reference SARS-CoV-2 TCR set, which was filtered for enrichment in COVID-19-positive ImmuneCODE repertoires so that public or cross-reactive TCRs were removed. Using the MIRA antigens, annotated TCRs were further analysed by specific ORF or by position within an ORF. Breadth was defined as the number of annotated unique rearrangements divided by the total number of unique productive rearrangements, and depth was defined as the summed frequency of the annotated unique rearrangements. TCR breadth was compared between groups using two-sided Wilcoxon rank-sum tests. TCRdb provides this immuneACCESS table in a form limited to in-frame rearrangements. Some clones are lacking; in checked studies, under half of them reflect an unresolved V gene, and why the rest are absent is not known. V and J calls and clone size are those listed in that table; D and trimming were worked out from the DNA. A total of about 350,000 clones appear in this sample, more than 85% of them only once. The ten largest clones take up 5% of the sample.

Regarding this clone: Its antigen has not been determined. Base quality data are lacking; no much larger clone is found one base away.

Explained via the paper, the treatment or condition label denotes: around 19 received Ad26.COV2.S at low or high dose, single or two shots; a few received placebo; per-sample allocation not given. For vaccine and placebo recipients, repertoires were sequenced using samples collected on day 63 after the first injection. In Cohort 1b, roughly 25 adults aged 18-55 years were enrolled at a single site in Boston, USA, between 29 July and 7 August 2020. Ad26.COV2.S consisted of a replication-incompetent adenovirus type 26 vector by which a prefusion-stabilized SARS-CoV-2 spike protein from the original Wuhan strain was expressed.

The receptor's source is a person between 18 and 59 years old who received the Ad26.COV2.S COVID-19 vaccine or a placebo. The specimen comprised peripheral blood, sampled in a trial of Ad26.COV2.S vaccine versus placebo. This sequence uses TRBV11-1 and TRBJ2-7; the D gene identity is not certain. The CDR3 reads as follows: CASSSLKKTYEQYF. In nucleotide form, the sequence is TGTGCCAGCAGCTCCCTGAAGAAAACCTACGAGCAGTACTTC.